The next 9 T cell receptor beta chains were all read from a single sample in a study of T cell repertoires in cytomegalovirus infection. One entry per CDR3 protein results from TCRdb running MiXCR on the reads. Of roughly 180,000 distinct CDR3 sequences in the sample, about a fifth were seen once. No antigen has been identified for these receptors. The source was CD8+ T cells from cultured PBMCs, collected from culture after CMV antigen stimulation. These receptors originate from a human donor in good health (CMV status not recorded). Some clones in this sample may be carry-over from other donors' samples.

This chain uses TRBV14 with TRBJ2-3; D is undetermined. The germline CDR1 and CDR2 sequences are SGHDN and FVKESK. The ends were cut back, 0 bases at V and 0 bases at J, with 16 bases in the middle. The CDR3 covers 18 residues. CDR3 DNA: TGTGCCAGCAGCCAAGATGCGACCACTTTCGGGAGCACAGATACGCAGTATTTT. Protein product: CASSQDATTFGSTDTQYF.

In this sample, this clonotype turned up a few times. The chain couples TRBV12-3 or TRBV12-4 to TRBJ1-1; D is ambiguous. Trimming left V 2 bases short and J 0 bases short, with 13 bases between. The CDR3 runs to 16 residues. The CDR3 reads CASSLRGGNMNTEAFF. The CDR3 DNA follows: TGTGCCAGCAGTTTACGCGGAGGGAACATGAACACTGAAGCTTTCTTT.

This clonotype appeared a few times. V and J are TRBV6-1 and TRBJ2-1; TRBD2 matches 10 bases. The germline gives CDR1 MNHNS, CDR2 SASEGT. Germline trimming cut 5 bases from V and 1 base from J; bases unmatched to any gene: 5. CDR3 length: 16 amino acids. The CDR3 is CASSSGLAVSYNEQFF. In nucleotides, the CDR3 is TGTGCCAGCAGTTCTGGACTAGCGGTTTCCTACAATGAGCAGTTCTTC.

This clonotype has just a few counts. The rearrangement links TRBV4-1 to TRBJ2-7, with D possibly being TRBD1 or TRBD2 (5 bases each). CDR1 is MGHRA and CDR2 is YSYEKL in the germline V gene. This CDR3 is 13 amino acids long. Deletions cut 3 bases from V and 2 bases from J, with 8 bases between. In DNA, the CDR3 is TGCGCCAGCAGCCACCGAGGGGCCTACGAGCAGTACTTC. Its translation is CASSHRGAYEQYF.

The chain combines TRBV4-1 with TRBJ2-5; no firm D call. The germline V gene has CDR1 MGHRA and CDR2 YSYEKL. V was clipped by 4 bases and J by 2 bases, with 14 bases between them. This CDR3 spans 15 amino acids. Here the CDR3 DNA reads TGCGCCAGCAGCCTTAGATGGGTCATTCAAGAGACCCAGTACTTC. It encodes CASSLRWVIQETQYF.

The table lists this clonotype with a few counts. The genes are TRBV27 and TRBJ2-2; 10 bases are shared with TRBD1. V shed 5 bases, J shed 0 bases, and the junction held 15 bases outside the gene matches. CDR3 size: 20 residues. Germline-derived CDR1 and CDR2 are MNHEY and SMNVEV (reference sequence). The DNA for the CDR3 is TGTGCCAGCAGTACGTTCGCCGGGACAGGGGATAACGCGAACACCGGGGAGCTGTTTTTT. Amino acids: CASSTFAGTGDNANTGELFF.

This clonotype was seen more than once but under ten times. V gene TRBV4-1 combines with J gene TRBJ1-2; 9 bases match TRBD1. In germline, CDR1 is MGHRA, CDR2 YSYEKL. Trimming removed 2 bases from V and 3 bases from J; junction bases left unmatched: 4. The CDR3 has 15 amino acids. CDR3 DNA: TGCGCCAGCAGCCAAACAGGGGGCTTCGACTATGGCTACACCTTC. Translating gives CASSQTGGFDYGYTF.

This clonotype was picked up a small number of times. The chain is built from TRBV27 and TRBJ1-6, with D perhaps TRBD1 (5 bases). V was clipped by 6 bases and J by 0 bases, with 15 bases between them. CDR1 MNHEY and CDR2 SMNVEV come from the germline V gene (reference sequence). This CDR3 is 17 amino acids long. CDR3 sequence reads: CASSPRGDSSYNSPLHF. CDR3 in DNA: TGTGCCAGCAGCCCACGGGGGGATAGCTCCTATAATTCACCCCTCCACTTT.

This clonotype was found many times. The chain recombines TRBV27 with TRBJ1-6; no clear D gene. This CDR3 contains 15 residues. Trimming stripped 5 bases from V and 6 bases from J, with 14 bases between. Germline CDR1 is MNHEY and CDR2 is SMNVEV (reference sequence). In DNA form, the CDR3 reads TGTGCCAGCAGTCTGGGCCGGGTCGGTAATTCACCCCTCCACTTT. Translated: CASSLGRVGNSPLHF.